These 10 T cell receptor beta chains were sequenced from one sample in a study of blood T cell repertoires in COVID-19. The data were produced by immunoSEQ multiplex PCR, yet TCRdb's version contains in-frame clones alone and is incomplete. The data show a few hundred thousand clones, less than 90% seen once. Sequences were obtained from peripheral blood. These receptors were collected from a man in his sixties who had recovered from COVID-19.

The V call is TRBV27, the J call TRBJ1-1; a possible D gene is TRBD1 (5 bases). CDR1 MNHEY and CDR2 SMNVEV come from the germline V gene (reference sequence). V lost 2 bases to trimming and J lost 5 bases, with 12 bases between them. CDR3 size: 14 residues. For the CDR3, the DNA is TGTGCCAGCAGTTTAGGGCAGGGTTGGACTGAAGCTTTCTTT. The encoded protein is CASSLGQGWTEAFF.

The rearrangement uses TRBV19 and TRBJ1-1; 10 nucleotides align to TRBD1. The CDR3 covers 13 residues. The germline CDR1 and CDR2 sequences are LNHDA and SQIVND (reference sequence). Losses at the gene ends were 10 bases for V and 7 bases for J; bases not matched to a gene: 9. The CDR3 sequence is CATSGQGIGEAFF. CDR3 sequence (DNA): TGTGCCACCTCGGGACAGGGGATCGGTGAAGCTTTCTTT.

This chain joins TRBV30 and TRBJ2-3, with D unresolved. CDR1 GTSNPN and CDR2 SVGIG come from the germline V gene (reference sequence). V was pared by 3 bases and J by 6 bases, with 13 bases between. The CDR3 totals 13 residues. Written as DNA, the CDR3 is TGTGCCTGGAGCGAATACTCGTCGGATACGCAGTATTTT. Its translation is CAWSEYSSDTQYF. Together with reference TRBV30 and TRBJ2-3, the CDR3 gives the full variable domain: SQTIHQWPATLVQPVGSPLSLECTVEGTSNPNLYWYRQAAGRGLQLLFYSVGIGQISSEVPQNLSASRPQDRQFILSSKKLLLSDSGFYLCAWSEYSSDTQYFGPGTRLTVL.

Comments on this clone: Other DNA sequences of this sample code for an identical CDR3. The chain's CDR3 is CASSRSTDTQYF. CDR3 nucleotides: TGTGCCAGCAGCCGTAGCACAGATACGCAGTATTTT. The chain joins TRBV5-4 to TRBJ2-3; D call uncertain. The CDR3 loop spans 12 amino acids. Germline CDR1 SGHNT, CDR2 YYREEE (reference sequence). Trimming took 4 bases from V and 0 from J, leaving 3 bases between them.

This chain joins TRBV5-8 and TRBJ2-1; TRBD2 aligns across 10 bases. The V and J ends lost 5 bases and 2 bases, in that order; junction bases with no gene match: 4. The CDR3 is made up of 15 amino acids. Germline CDR1 is SGHTS and CDR2 is YDEGEE. For the CDR3, the DNA is TGTGCCAGCAGTTCCGGACTAGCGGCCTACAATGAGCAGTTCTTC. The encoded protein is CASSSGLAAYNEQFF.

This rearrangement joins TRBV27 to TRBJ1-5, with TRBD1 matching over 9 bases. Germline trimming cut 4 bases from V and 4 bases from J; bases unmatched to any gene: 8. Germline assignment: CDR1 MNHEY and CDR2 SMNVEV (reference sequence). This CDR3 is 16 amino acids long. The CDR3 DNA reads TGTGCCAGCAGTTCTTTCGACAGGGGGGGGAATCAGCCCCAGCATTTT. Its translation is CASSSFDRGGNQPQHF.

J is TRBJ1-5 and V is TRBV15; possibly TRBD1 for D (5 bases). V shed 0 bases and J shed 9 bases, with 12 bases lying between them. The CDR3 has 14 amino acids. Looked up from germline, CDR1 is LNHNV and CDR2 is YYDKDF (reference sequence). CDR3 residues: CATSREGGSWPQHF. The CDR3 nucleotides read TGTGCCACCAGCAGAGAGGGGGGATCTTGGCCCCAGCATTTT.

V gene TRBV19 combines with J gene TRBJ2-1; 10 nucleotides agree with TRBD1. V lost 1 base and J lost 9; bases outside the gene matches: 9. CDR1 and CDR2 (germline): LNHDA, SQIVND (reference sequence). The CDR3 runs 16 residues. This CDR3 reads CASSIGWGTGAFEQFF. The CDR3 coding sequence is TGTGCCAGTAGTATAGGGTGGGGGACAGGGGCGTTTGAGCAGTTCTTC.

The chain employs TRBV19 and TRBJ2-1; 7 positions agree with TRBD2. V dropped 7 bases and J dropped 0; count of bases not matched to a gene: 21. This CDR3 comprises 20 residues. CDR1 is LNHDA and CDR2 is SQIVND in the germline V gene (reference sequence). The CDR3 DNA is TGTGCCAGTAAGCCCCTGGGACTAAACGACGAAGAGATCTCCTACAATGAGCAGTTCTTC. Translation: CASKPLGLNDEEISYNEQFF.

This chain uses TRBV19 with TRBJ1-4, with a possible D match to TRBD1 (5 bases). The CDR3 contains 14 residues. CDR1 LNHDA and CDR2 SQIVND come from the germline V gene (reference sequence). V was shortened by 7 bases and J by 1 base, with 10 bases between the two germline ends. The CDR3 loop is CASKDGGTNEKLFF. As DNA, the CDR3 is TGTGCCAGTAAGGACGGGGGAACTAATGAAAAACTGTTTTTT.